One sample yielded the 14 T cell receptor beta chains listed below, sequenced in a study of blood T cell repertoires in COVID-19. Clones were sequenced by immunoSEQ multiplex PCR, and TCRdb holds only the in-frame ones, with some missing. In the table there are 140,000 to 150,000 clones, around 83% of which are singletons. What was sequenced was PBMCs or T cells enriched from blood (not recorded which). All receptors come from a woman in her forties or fifties who had been exposed to COVID-19.

J is TRBJ1-5 and V is TRBV7-2, with D perhaps matching TRBD1 (5 bases). Trimming pared 5 bases from V and 5 bases from J, leaving 10 bases between. Per the germline V gene, CDR1 is SGHTA and CDR2 is FQGNSA. This CDR3 is 13 amino acids long. The CDR3 loop reads CASSGDRDQPQHF. In nucleotides, the CDR3 is TGTGCCAGCAGCGGAGACAGAGATCAGCCCCAGCATTTT.

The chain combines TRBV4-2 with TRBJ2-3; TRBD1 might be the D (6 bases). This CDR3 comprises 16 residues. Germline CDR1 reads LGHNA; CDR2 reads YNFKEQ. V lost 1 base and J lost 1, with 12 bases in between. CDR3 in amino acids: CASSQVGTGRTDTQYF. The CDR3 DNA is TGTGCCAGCAGCCAAGTAGGAACAGGGCGCACAGATACGCAGTATTTT.

V gene TRBV10-2 combines with J gene TRBJ2-2, with TRBD1 matching over 7 bases. Germline V lookup: CDR1 WSHSY, CDR2 SAAADI. The CDR3 loop spans 17 amino acids. J was trimmed by 0 bases and V by 7 bases; bases with no gene match: 11. The CDR3 here is CASNPGGWVANTGELFF. Written as DNA, the CDR3 is TGCGCCAGCAATCCAGGGGGTTGGGTTGCGAACACCGGGGAGCTGTTTTTT.

V usage is TRBV21-1 and J usage is TRBJ1-1; TRBD1 was called by the table and not checked on the DNA. TRBV21-1 is reported as a pseudogene. The CDR3 covers 19 residues. The CDR3 loop is CASSKGEDPTGGEDTEAFF. The CDR3 coding sequence is TGTGCCAGCAGCAAAGGTGAGGACCCTACAGGGGGGGAAGACACTGAAGCTTTCTTT.

The chain has TRBV7-8 and TRBJ1-1, with 9 bases identical to TRBD1. The ends lost 1 base at V and 5 bases at J; junction bases unmatched: 5. The CDR3 runs to 15 residues. CDR1 is SGHVS and CDR2 is FQNEAQ in the germline V gene. This CDR3 is CASSLVGQGTTEAFF. The CDR3 DNA reads TGTGCCAGCAGCTTAGTAGGACAGGGGACAACTGAAGCTTTCTTT.

The genes are TRBV7-2 and TRBJ1-1, with D possibly being TRBD1 (5 bases). Trimming shortened V by 3 bases and J by 0 bases, and 11 bases separated the two germline ends. From germline, CDR1 is SGHTA and CDR2 FQGNSA. CDR3 length: 15 amino acids. For the CDR3, the DNA is TGTGCCAGCAGCTTTCGGGGGACCATGAACACTGAAGCTTTCTTT. As protein: CASSFRGTMNTEAFF. Full variable domain (missing parts from reference TRBV7-2 and TRBJ1-1): GAGVSQSPSNKVTEKGKDVELRCDPISGHTALYWYRQSLGQGLEFLIYFQGNSAPDKSGLPSDRFSAERTGGSVSTLTIQRTQQEDSAVYLCASSFRGTMNTEAFFGQGTRLTVV.

This clone was picked up one time. The rearrangement joins TRBV30 to TRBJ1-1; unclear D gene. The germline CDR1 and CDR2 sequences are GTSNPN and SVGIG (reference sequence). V shed 2 bases and J shed 5 bases, with 15 bases lying between them. The CDR3 is made up of 14 amino acids. CDR3 nucleotide sequence: TGTGCCTGGAGTTCCCCCCCCGGGGAGACTGAAGCTTTCTTT. It translates to CAWSSPPGETEAFF.

This chain joins TRBV10-3 and TRBJ2-1; TRBD2 is a possible D gene (6 bases). The CDR3 sequence is 14 residues long. Between the trimmed V and J ends, which lost 0 bases and 6 bases, there was a span of 9 bases. Germline CDR1 and CDR2: ENHRY and SYGVKD. In DNA, the CDR3 is TGTGCCATCAGTGAGTCTCGGGGACTCAATGAGCAGTTCTTC. This encodes CAISESRGLNEQFF.

About this clone: Germline and junction disagree at one end, which may indicate a read error. This chain joins TRBV30 and TRBJ2-3; 8 nucleotides agree with TRBD2. The CDR3 is made up of 16 amino acids. The germline V gene encodes CDR1 GTSNPN and CDR2 SVGIG (reference sequence). The CDR3 DNA follows: TGTGCCTGGAGTCCGCGGAGCGGGGGAAGCAGAGATACGCAGTATTTT. It encodes CAWSPRSGGSRDTQYF.

This sequence joins TRBV4-3 and TRBJ1-2; a possible D gene is TRBD1 (6 bases). V was shortened by 4 bases and J by 8 bases, with 17 bases between the two germline ends. This CDR3 contains 14 residues. The germline V gene has CDR1 LGHNA and CDR2 YSLEER. The CDR3 reads CASSPTGPLGGYTF. DNA for the CDR3: TGCGCCAGCAGCCCCACAGGGCCCTTAGGGGGCTACACCTTC.

The chain combines TRBV12-3 or TRBV12-4 with TRBJ2-5, with unresolved D. The V and J ends lost 3 bases and 1 base respectively, with 6 bases between them. The CDR3 covers 13 residues. CDR3 DNA: TGTGCCAGCAGTTTCAAGCCCCAAGAGACCCAGTACTTC. It translates to CASSFKPQETQYF.

The V call is TRBV6-2 or TRBV6-3, the J call TRBJ2-5; 8 nucleotides agree with TRBD1. The CDR3 sequence is 14 residues long. J gave up 2 bases and V 4 bases, and 3 bases lay outside the gene matches. Looked up from germline, CDR1 is MNHEY and CDR2 is SVGEGT. The CDR3, as DNA: TGTGCCAGCAGTTGGACAGGGCCACAAGAGACCCAGTACTTC. Protein: CASSWTGPQETQYF.

The chain uses TRBV29-1 and TRBJ2-2, with 9 nucleotides matching TRBD1. V shed 7 bases, J shed 0 bases, and the junction held 6 bases outside the gene matches. The CDR3 sequence is 15 residues long. Germline V CDR1 and CDR2: SQVTM, ANQGSEA. The CDR3 reads CSAPGQGANTGELFF. The CDR3 DNA reads TGCAGCGCTCCGGGACAGGGCGCGAACACCGGGGAGCTGTTTTTT.

Only a few counts were recorded for this clone. The rearrangement joins TRBV19 to TRBJ1-1; D is ambiguous. CDR3 length: 16 residues. V was trimmed by 7 bases and J by 1 base, leaving 19 bases between them. Germline V gene lookup returns CDR1 LNHDA and CDR2 SQIVND (reference sequence). CDR3 sequence reads: CASTSGQVVWNTEAFF. Here the CDR3 DNA reads TGTGCCAGTACTTCTGGGCAGGTCGTATGGAACACTGAAGCTTTCTTT. Full variable domain (rest looked up from reference TRBV19 and TRBJ1-1): DGGITQSPKYLFRKEGQNVTLSCEQNLNHDAMYWYRQDPGQGLRLIYYSQIVNDFQKGDIAEGYSVSREKKESFPLTVTSAQKNPTAFYLCASTSGQVVWNTEAFFGQGTRLTVV.